This record concerns one T cell receptor (beta chain) sequence. Its antigen is not identified. Genomic DNA constituted the template upon which TCR beta VDJ and CDR3 profiling was performed. From the reads, TCRdb called clonotypes with MiXCR, one entry per CDR3 protein. The sample gives about 170,000 distinct CDR3 sequences, around 60% of which show up once; roughly 42% is in the top ten. This entry belongs to a study of CD8+CD57+ T cells in acquired aplastic anemia. Regarding the study as a whole: The CD8+ Simpson's diversity of patients and controls was not significantly different.

The J segment lost 7 bases and the V segment lost 8 bases, leaving 20 bases of the junction unmatched. Germline V gene data show CDR1 as MGHRA and CDR2 as YSYEKL. The CDR3 loop spans 17 amino acids. The chain couples TRBV4-1 to TRBJ2-3; 8 nucleotides align to TRBD2. The sequence came from a human donor in good health. Sequenced material: sorted CD4+, CD8+, or CD8+CD57+ T cells (not recorded which) from PBMCs. The chain's CDR3 is CASGPVAGPLGGYTQYF. The CDR3 DNA is TGCGCCAGCGGCCCGGTAGCGGGACCCCTGGGGGGGTATACGCAGTATTTT.